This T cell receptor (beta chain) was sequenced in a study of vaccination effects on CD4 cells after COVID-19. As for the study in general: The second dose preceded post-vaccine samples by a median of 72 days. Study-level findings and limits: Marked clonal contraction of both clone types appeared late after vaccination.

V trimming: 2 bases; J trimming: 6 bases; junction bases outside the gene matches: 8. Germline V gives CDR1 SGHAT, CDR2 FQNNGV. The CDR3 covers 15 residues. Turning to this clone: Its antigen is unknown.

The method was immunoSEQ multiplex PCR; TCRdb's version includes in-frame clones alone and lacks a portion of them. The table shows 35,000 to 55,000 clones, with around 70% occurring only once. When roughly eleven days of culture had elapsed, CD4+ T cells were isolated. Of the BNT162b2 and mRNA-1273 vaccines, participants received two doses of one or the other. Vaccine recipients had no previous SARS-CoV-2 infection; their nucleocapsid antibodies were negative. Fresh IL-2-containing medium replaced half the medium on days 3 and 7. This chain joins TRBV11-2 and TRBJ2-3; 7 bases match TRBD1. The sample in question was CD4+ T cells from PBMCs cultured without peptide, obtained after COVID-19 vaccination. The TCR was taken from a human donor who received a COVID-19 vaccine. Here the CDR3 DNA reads TGTGCCAGCAGCTTACGACAGGGAGTTGGGGATACGCAGTATTTT. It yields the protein CASSLRQGVGDTQYF.